This TCR beta chain comes out of a study of beta chain features in type 1 diabetes. Study details: Patients did not differ from healthy donors in age, gender or cell yield.

The germline V gene has CDR1 LNHDA and CDR2 SQIVND (reference sequence). The CDR3 length is 14 residues. The authors took one heparinised blood draw, averaging approximately 120 mL, from each donor. Every isolated RNA sample was fully reverse transcribed, so sequencing captured expressed TCRB transcripts. The repertoire was sequenced with immunoSEQ multiplex PCR; TCRdb's copy has only in-frame clones and lacks some. Of hundreds of thousands of clones in the sample, approximately 15% are singletons; the top ten hold roughly 7%. General study results and limits: Type 1 diabetes patients showed a moderate but significant shortening of TCRB CDR3s in all four CD4+ subsets. Cells with high TCR expression could be over-represented when cDNA is sequenced.

This clone was seen only a few times. Its antigen is not identified. Germline is not matched at one junction end, which may reflect a read error. The material sequenced was central memory CD4+ T cells from blood. V usage is TRBV19 and J usage is TRBJ1-5; weak D call: TRBD1 (5 bases). The clonotype originates from a young man in good health. The CDR3 DNA is TGTGCCTGTAGTAGGGGTGCGGGCGGACAGCCCCAGCATTTT. Translation gives CACSRGAGGQPQHF.